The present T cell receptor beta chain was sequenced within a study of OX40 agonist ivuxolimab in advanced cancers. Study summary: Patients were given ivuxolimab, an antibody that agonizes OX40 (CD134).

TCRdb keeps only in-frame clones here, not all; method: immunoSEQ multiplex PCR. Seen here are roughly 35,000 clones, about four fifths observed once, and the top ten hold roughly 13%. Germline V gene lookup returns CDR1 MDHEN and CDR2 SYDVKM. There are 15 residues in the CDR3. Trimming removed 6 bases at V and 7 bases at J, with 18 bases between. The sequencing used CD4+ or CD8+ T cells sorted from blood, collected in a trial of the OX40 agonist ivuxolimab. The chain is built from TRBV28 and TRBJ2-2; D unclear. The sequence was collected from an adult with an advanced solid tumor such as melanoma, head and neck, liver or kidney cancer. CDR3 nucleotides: TGTGCCAGCAGACCGAATGACCGGGCTAACGGGGAGCTGTTTTTT. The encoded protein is CASRPNDRANGELFF.